Shown below are 31 T cell receptor beta chains from a single sample sequenced in a study of cytomegalovirus exposure and HLA in healthy donors (dated 2017 in TCRdb). The method behind the library was the immunoSEQ multiplex PCR assay. The multiplex PCR relied on a mix of 60 forward primers for TCR Vbeta segments and 13 reverse primers for TCR Jbeta segments. Held by TCRdb, this immuneACCESS table contains in-frame sequences only and omits some clones. Under half of the omission traces to an unresolved V gene where checked; the cause of the rest is unknown. The sample contains about 130,000 clones, around 85% of them found a single time. Jointly, the top ten make up more than 1.5% of the sample. The specimen was PBMCs. The source is a boy aged 10-17 years in good health and CMV-seronegative.

This chain uses TRBV5-1 with TRBJ2-3, with D tentatively TRBD1 (5 bases). CDR1 and CDR2 (germline): SGHRS, YFSETQ. The CDR3 has 15 amino acids. The germline V and J ends were trimmed by 3 bases and 2 bases, with 13 bases remaining between them. The CDR3 is CASSSVTEFTDTQYF. The CDR3 bases are TGCGCCAGCAGCTCAGTGACAGAATTCACAGATACGCAGTATTTT.

This rearrangement joins TRBV2 to TRBJ1-6, with 12 bases aligning to TRBD1. This CDR3 has 17 amino acids. V lost 3 bases to trimming and J lost 5 bases; unmatched junction nucleotides: 5. CDR1 SNHLY and CDR2 FYNNEI come from the germline V gene. CDR3 loop: CASSDEGQGADNSPLHF. Written as DNA, the CDR3 is TGTGCCAGCAGTGACGAGGGACAGGGGGCCGATAATTCACCCCTCCACTTT.

The table lists this clone with a few counts. Other DNA sequences of this sample code for an identical CDR3. The chain combines TRBV5-4 with TRBJ1-1; D may be TRBD1 (5 bases). CDR1 and CDR2 (germline): SGHNT, YYREEE (reference sequence). This CDR3 has 13 residues. V was clipped by 4 bases and J by 1 base, with 8 bases between them. CDR3 coding DNA: TGTGCCAGCAGCGCCGGGGGGAACACTGAAGCTTTCTTT. Encoded protein: CASSAGGNTEAFF.

This clone was counted once. This chain uses TRBV11-1 with TRBJ2-5; 9 nucleotides align to TRBD2. The junction had 3 bases not matched to a gene; V was cut back by 5 bases and J by 5 bases. Per germline, CDR1 SGHAT and CDR2 FQDESV (reference sequence). The CDR3 length is 13 residues. Written as DNA, the CDR3 is TGTGCCAGCAGCCCAGGACTAGCGGAGACCCAGTACTTC. This encodes CASSPGLAETQYF.

This clone was detected only once. The rearrangement links TRBV4-2 to TRBJ2-7; no clear D gene. The CDR3 length is 14 residues. The germline CDR1 and CDR2 sequences are LGHNA and YNFKEQ. Trimming left V 1 base short and J 0 bases short, with 7 bases between. Written as DNA, the CDR3 is TGTGCCAGCAGCCAAGGGGCCATCTCCTACGAGCAGTACTTC. Translated: CASSQGAISYEQYF.

J is TRBJ2-1 and V is TRBV4-3; TRBD2 aligns across 8 bases. The CDR3 extends over 17 amino acids. CDR1 is LGHNA, CDR2 YSLEER, per germline. V lost 1 base, J lost 7 bases, and 12 bases stayed unmatched. The CDR3 coding sequence is TGCGCCAGCAGCCAAGGGGTAAAGCGGGGGAATTGGAATGAGCAGTTCTTC. Amino acid sequence: CASSQGVKRGNWNEQFF.

This clone was recorded a few times. The chain recombines TRBV4-1 with TRBJ1-5; D perhaps matches TRBD1 (6 bases). The germline gives CDR1 MGHRA, CDR2 YSYEKL. The V end was cut by 6 bases, the J end by 0 bases, with 12 bases between. This CDR3 comprises 15 residues. Here the CDR3 DNA reads TGCGCCAGCAGTAGGGGGATCTATAGCAATCAGCCCCAGCATTTT. Translating gives CASSRGIYSNQPQHF.

This clone was counted once. This sequence joins TRBV16 and TRBJ1-2, with 7 bases matching TRBD1. Germline CDR1 and CDR2: KGHSY and FQNENV. The J segment lost 3 bases and the V segment lost 8 bases, leaving 0 bases of the junction unmatched. The CDR3 contains 11 residues. CDR3 sequence (DNA): TGTGCCAGCGGACAGGACTATGGCTACACCTTC. This sequence encodes CASGQDYGYTF.

The V and J genes are TRBV6-1 and TRBJ2-3; D is possibly TRBD2 (6 bases). The V end lost 4 bases, the J end lost 6 bases, and 17 bases lay between the germline ends. The CDR3 is 15 residues long. The germline V gene encodes CDR1 MNHNS and CDR2 SASEGT. The CDR3 loop is CASSVVGGAVDTQYF. The CDR3 region has the DNA TGTGCCAGCAGTGTCGTCGGGGGAGCGGTTGATACGCAGTATTTT.

V is TRBV9 and J is TRBJ1-1, with 8 bases fitting TRBD1. Germline trimming cut 4 bases from V and 5 bases from J; bases unmatched to any gene: 4. From germline, CDR1 is SGDLS and CDR2 YYNGEE. The CDR3 sequence is 13 residues long. The CDR3 spells CASSLDRGTEAFF. The CDR3 DNA reads as TGTGCCAGCAGCCTTGACAGGGGAACTGAAGCTTTCTTT.

The chain uses TRBV5-1 and TRBJ1-2; no reliable D call. This CDR3 has 13 residues. From germline, CDR1 is SGHRS and CDR2 YFSETQ. The V end lost 0 bases, the J end lost 4 bases, and 7 bases lay between the germline ends. The CDR3 spells CASSLDSFYGYTF. CDR3 coding DNA: TGCGCCAGCAGCTTGGACTCCTTCTATGGCTACACCTTC. Together with reference TRBV5-1 and TRBJ1-2, the CDR3 gives the full variable domain: KAGVTQTPRYLIKTRGQQVTLSCSPISGHRSVSWYQQTPGQGLQFLFEYFSETQRNKGNFPGRFSGRQFSNSRSEMNVSTLELGDSALYLCASSLDSFYGYTFGSGTRLTVV.

V is TRBV9 and J is TRBJ2-7, with TRBD2 matching over 11 bases. CDR1 is SGDLS, CDR2 YYNGEE, per germline. This CDR3 is 15 amino acids long. The ends lost 2 bases at V and 2 bases at J; junction bases unmatched: 3. The CDR3 DNA sequence: TGTGCCAGCAGCGTGACTAGCGGGGACGCCTACGAGCAGTACTTC. Translating gives CASSVTSGDAYEQYF.

The genes are TRBV14 and TRBJ2-2; TRBD1 is a possible D gene (6 bases). The CDR3 loop spans 16 amino acids. Trimming took 1 base from V and 4 from J, leaving 13 bases between them. CDR1 and CDR2 from the germline V gene are SGHDN and FVKESK. The CDR3 bases are TGTGCCAGCAGCCAAGGAGCAGGGGCAGGCACCGGGGAGCTGTTTTTT. Amino acid sequence: CASSQGAGAGTGELFF.

This clone has more than one count but fewer than ten. This sequence joins TRBV5-1 and TRBJ1-1, with a weak D call TRBD1 (5 bases). Trimming left V 7 bases short and J 6 bases short, with 22 bases between. Germline values: CDR1 SGHRS, CDR2 YFSETQ. This CDR3 contains 15 residues. CDR3 residues: CASAPGERLRAEAFF. DNA of the CDR3: TGCGCCAGCGCACCGGGGGAACGGCTAAGGGCTGAAGCTTTCTTT.

This sequence joins TRBV27 and TRBJ2-5, with D maybe TRBD2 (5 bases). The CDR3 is 14 amino acids. Trimming cost V 3 bases and J 0 bases, with 8 bases left between them. The V gene's germline CDR1 is MNHEY and CDR2 SMNVEV (reference sequence). Here the CDR3 DNA reads TGTGCCAGCAGTTTGCGAGGGTACCAAGAGACCCAGTACTTC. This encodes CASSLRGYQETQYF.

The chain combines TRBV29-1 with TRBJ1-1; 8 bases align to TRBD1. Losses at the gene ends were 7 bases for V and 3 bases for J; bases not matched to a gene: 4. Germline CDR1 is SQVTM and CDR2 is ANQGSEA. The CDR3 is 12 amino acids. The CDR3 region has the DNA TGCAGCGGACAGGGGTGGGACACTGAAGCTTTCTTT. Protein sequence: CSGQGWDTEAFF.

V and J are TRBV12-5 and TRBJ1-6; TRBD1 might be the D (5 bases). The CDR3 runs 13 residues. Germline V gives CDR1 LGHNT, CDR2 FRNRAP. Trimming pared 7 bases from V and 6 bases from J, leaving 10 bases between. CDR3 region: CASVWGGNSPLHF. The CDR3 bases are TGTGCTAGTGTCTGGGGGGGTAATTCACCCCTCCACTTT.

The chain has TRBV12-5 and TRBJ2-2, with 11 bases fitting TRBD2. Germline V gene lookup returns CDR1 LGHNT and CDR2 FRNRAP. CDR3 size: 15 residues. The junction had 6 bases not matched to a gene; V was cut back by 6 bases and J by 6 bases. CDR3 nucleotides: TGTGCTAGTGGCCGACTAGCGGGGTTCGCCGGGGAGCTGTTTTTT. Encoded protein: CASGRLAGFAGELFF. Filled out from reference TRBV12-5 and TRBJ2-2, the complete variable domain reads DARVTQTPRHKVTEMGQEVTMRCQPILGHNTVFWYRQTMMQGLELLAYFRNRAPLDDSGMPKDRFSAEMPDATLATLKIQPSEPRDSAVYFCASGRLAGFAGELFFGEGSRLTVL.

The sample holds one count of this clone. CDR3 region: CASSIGGPGTIINEQFF. CDR3 bases: TGTGCCAGTAGTATTGGGGGCCCCGGGACGATAATCAATGAGCAGTTCTTC. V and J are TRBV19 and TRBJ2-1, with D possibly matching TRBD1 (6 bases). The CDR3 has 17 amino acids. CDR1 and CDR2 (germline): LNHDA, SQIVND (reference sequence). V lost 3 bases, J lost 6 bases, and 21 bases lay in between.

This clone was detected a few times. The chain recombines TRBV6-5 with TRBJ1-4; no firm D call. Germline V gene sequence: CDR1 MNHEY, CDR2 SVGAGI. The CDR3 runs to 16 residues. With 0 bases removed from V and 7 bases from J, the gap between germline ends came to 15 bases. In DNA form, the CDR3 reads TGTGCCAGCAGTTACTCAATGAGGTCGTTACGTGAAAAACTGTTTTTT. This translates into CASSYSMRSLREKLFF.

This chain joins TRBV5-1 and TRBJ1-4; no definite D call. This CDR3 spans 16 amino acids. Germline CDR1 SGHRS, CDR2 YFSETQ. V lost 0 bases to trimming and J lost 2 bases, with 11 bases between them. The CDR3 DNA reads as TGCGCCAGCAGCTTGGACGGGAGGGCCACTAATGAAAAACTGTTTTTT. It yields the protein CASSLDGRATNEKLFF.

The genes are TRBV6-5 and TRBJ1-1; a possible D gene is TRBD1 (6 bases). The germline V and J ends were trimmed by 1 base and 6 bases, with 12 bases remaining between them. This CDR3 is 14 amino acids long. Germline-derived CDR1 and CDR2 are MNHEY and SVGAGI. The CDR3 sequence: CASSYFEGVPEAFF. CDR3 coding DNA: TGTGCCAGCAGTTACTTCGAGGGGGTGCCTGAAGCTTTCTTT.

J is TRBJ2-5 and V is TRBV5-1; 10 nucleotides match TRBD1. This CDR3 region has 14 residues. Germline CDR1 is SGHRS and CDR2 is YFSETQ. The ends lost 4 bases at V and 7 bases at J; junction bases unmatched: 7. CDR3 protein: CASSPRTGGGTQYF. CDR3 DNA: TGCGCCAGCAGCCCCCGGACAGGGGGGGGGACCCAGTACTTC.

This chain uses TRBV12-2 with TRBJ2-1; the table names TRBD2, a call not compared with the DNA. TRBV12-2 is an annotated pseudogene. The CDR3 totals 18 residues. CDR3 residues: CASRSGLREREKYNEQFF. The DNA for the CDR3 is TGTGCAAGTCGCTCCGGCCTTAGGGAGCGGGAGAAGTACAATGAGCAGTTCTTC.

The chain is built from TRBV6-4 and TRBJ1-2; TRBD1 matches at 8 bases. Germline CDR1 is MRHNA and CDR2 is SNTAGT. This CDR3 has 14 residues. With 3 bases clipped from V and 6 bases from J, the junction kept 6 bases outside the gene matches. The CDR3 sequence is CASSESGGRDGYTF. The CDR3 coding sequence is TGTGCCAGCAGTGAATCAGGGGGCAGAGATGGCTACACCTTC.

The rearrangement joins TRBV6-4 to TRBJ2-5, with a weak D call TRBD2 (5 bases). CDR3 length equals 16 residues. Germline values: CDR1 MRHNA, CDR2 SNTAGT. V was clipped by 2 bases and J by 2 bases, with 15 bases between them. CDR3 DNA sequence: TGTGCCAGCAGTGACGTTCTCGGGCGGGCACAAGAGACCCAGTACTTC. It specifies CASSDVLGRAQETQYF.

J is TRBJ2-2 and V is TRBV5-3; 7 positions match TRBD2. TRBV5-3 is designated an ORF whose function remains uncertain. With V trimmed by 3 bases and J by 5 bases, 25 bases remained unmatched. The CDR3 spans 21 residues. This chain's CDR3 is CARSSPGLVFFISSQTGELFF. In DNA, the CDR3 is TGTGCCAGAAGCTCCCCTGGACTAGTGTTTTTTATTAGTTCGCAAACCGGGGAGCTGTTTTTT.

A note on this clone: Distinct nucleotide sequences in the sample also encode this CDR3. The V gene is TRBV5-1, the J gene TRBJ2-5; D is possibly TRBD1 (6 bases). The CDR3 sequence is 13 residues long. In germline, CDR1 is SGHRS, CDR2 YFSETQ. V dropped 4 bases and J dropped 2 bases, with 9 bases sitting between them. The CDR3 protein is CASSLGQQETQYF. CDR3 DNA: TGCGCCAGCAGCCTAGGACAGCAAGAGACCCAGTACTTC.

Comment on this clone: Because it lacks the conserved phenylalanine or tryptophan at the end, this CDR3 is likely a read error. Because the CDR3's place on the DNA is in doubt, the DNA is left out and the CDR3 is given as listed by TCRdb. The rearrangement uses TRBV20-1 and TRBJ1-2; the DNA was not used to check the table's D call, TRBD1. Germline CDR1 DFQATT, CDR2 SNEGSKA (reference sequence). The CDR3 is 11 residues long, ends included. CDR3: CSASQDRTTTL.

The chain recombines TRBV4-2 with TRBJ2-7, with TRBD2 identical over 7 bases. With 0 bases clipped from V and 2 bases from J, the junction kept 10 bases outside the gene matches. Germline V CDR1 and CDR2: LGHNA, YNFKEQ. This CDR3 is built from 17 residues. The CDR3 here is CASSQDVELALTYEQYF. In nucleotides, the CDR3 is TGTGCCAGCAGCCAAGATGTTGAACTAGCGCTCACCTACGAGCAGTACTTC.

The chain joins TRBV27 to TRBJ1-4; maybe TRBD1 (5 bases). The CDR3 contains 16 residues. Germline V lookup: CDR1 MNHEY, CDR2 SMNVEV (reference sequence). V was shortened by 3 bases and J by 1 base, with 12 bases between the two germline ends. CDR3 sequence: CASSFSGTGTNEKLFF. CDR3 coding DNA: TGTGCCAGCAGTTTCTCGGGGACTGGAACTAATGAAAAACTGTTTTTT.